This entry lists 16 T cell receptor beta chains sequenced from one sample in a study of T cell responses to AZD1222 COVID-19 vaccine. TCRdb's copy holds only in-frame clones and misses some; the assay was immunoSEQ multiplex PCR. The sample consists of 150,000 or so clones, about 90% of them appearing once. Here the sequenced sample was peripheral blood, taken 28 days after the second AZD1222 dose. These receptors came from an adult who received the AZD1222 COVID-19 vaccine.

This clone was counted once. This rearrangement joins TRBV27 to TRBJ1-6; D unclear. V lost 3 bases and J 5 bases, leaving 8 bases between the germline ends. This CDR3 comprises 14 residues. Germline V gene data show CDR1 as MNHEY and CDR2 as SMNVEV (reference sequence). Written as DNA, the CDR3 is TGTGCCAGCAGTTTGAAGGTGGATAATTCACCCCTCCACTTT. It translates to CASSLKVDNSPLHF.

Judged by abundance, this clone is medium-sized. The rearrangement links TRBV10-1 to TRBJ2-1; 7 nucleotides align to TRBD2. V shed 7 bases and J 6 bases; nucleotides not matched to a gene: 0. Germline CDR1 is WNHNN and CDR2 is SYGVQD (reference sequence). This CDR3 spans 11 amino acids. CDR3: CASIAGNEQFF. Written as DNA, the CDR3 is TGCGCCAGCATAGCGGGCAATGAGCAGTTCTTC.

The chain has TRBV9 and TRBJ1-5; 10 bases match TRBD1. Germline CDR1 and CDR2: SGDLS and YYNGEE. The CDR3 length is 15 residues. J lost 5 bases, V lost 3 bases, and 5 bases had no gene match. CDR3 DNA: TGTGCCAGCAGCGGTCCGGGACAGGGGCATCAGCCCCAGCATTTT. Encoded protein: CASSGPGQGHQPQHF.

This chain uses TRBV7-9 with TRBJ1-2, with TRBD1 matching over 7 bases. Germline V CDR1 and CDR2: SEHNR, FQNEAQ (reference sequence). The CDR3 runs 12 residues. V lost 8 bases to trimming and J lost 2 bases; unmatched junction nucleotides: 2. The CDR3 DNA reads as TGTGCCAGCGAACAGGGGAACTATGGCTACACCTTC. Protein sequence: CASEQGNYGYTF.

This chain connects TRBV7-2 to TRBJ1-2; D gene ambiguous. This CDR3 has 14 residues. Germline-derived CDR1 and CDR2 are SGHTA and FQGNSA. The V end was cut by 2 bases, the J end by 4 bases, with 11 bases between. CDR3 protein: CASSLTTGSYGYTF. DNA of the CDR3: TGTGCCAGCAGCTTAACGACCGGGAGCTATGGCTACACCTTC.

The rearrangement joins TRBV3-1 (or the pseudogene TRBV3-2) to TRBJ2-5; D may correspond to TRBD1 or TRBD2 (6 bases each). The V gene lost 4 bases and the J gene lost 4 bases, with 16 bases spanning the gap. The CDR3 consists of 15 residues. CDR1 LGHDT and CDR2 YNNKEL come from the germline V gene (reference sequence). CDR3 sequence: CASSRRSGALETQYF. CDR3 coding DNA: TGTGCCAGCAGCCGAAGGTCGGGGGCCTTAGAGACCCAGTACTTC.

For the CDR3, the DNA is TGTGCCAGTACCGCCGCAGGGGACCCCCGAGGTGAGCAGTTCTTC. Its protein product is CASTAAGDPRGEQFF. The V and J genes are TRBV19 and TRBJ2-1; the D gene is possibly TRBD1 (6 bases). Germline CDR1 and CDR2: LNHDA and SQIVND (reference sequence). Trimming took off 7 bases at V and 9 bases at J, with 22 bases between the two ends. The CDR3 is made up of 15 amino acids.

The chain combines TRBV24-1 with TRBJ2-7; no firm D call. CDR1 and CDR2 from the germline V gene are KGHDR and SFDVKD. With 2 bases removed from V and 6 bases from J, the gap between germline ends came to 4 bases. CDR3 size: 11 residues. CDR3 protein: CATSDSPEQYF. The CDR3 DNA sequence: TGTGCCACCAGTGATTCACCCGAGCAGTACTTC.

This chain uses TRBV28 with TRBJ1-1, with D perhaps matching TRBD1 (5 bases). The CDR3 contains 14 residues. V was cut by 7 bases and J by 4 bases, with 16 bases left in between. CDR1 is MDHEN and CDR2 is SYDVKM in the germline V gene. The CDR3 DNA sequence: TGTGCCAGCAACCCCGGCGGGGGTAGCACTGAAGCTTTCTTT. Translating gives CASNPGGGSTEAFF.

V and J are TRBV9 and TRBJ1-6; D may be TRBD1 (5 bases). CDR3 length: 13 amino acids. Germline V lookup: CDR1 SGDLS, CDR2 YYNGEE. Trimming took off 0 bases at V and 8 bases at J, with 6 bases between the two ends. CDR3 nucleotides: TGTGCCAGCAGCGTAGGGGGCCATTCACCCCTCCACTTT. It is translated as CASSVGGHSPLHF.

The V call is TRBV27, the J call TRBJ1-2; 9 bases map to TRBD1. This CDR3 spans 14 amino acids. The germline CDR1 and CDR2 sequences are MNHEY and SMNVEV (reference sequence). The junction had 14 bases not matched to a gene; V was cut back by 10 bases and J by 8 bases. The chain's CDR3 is CATTQGAGSDGYTF. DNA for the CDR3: TGTGCCACTACACAGGGGGCTGGTTCCGACGGCTACACCTTC.

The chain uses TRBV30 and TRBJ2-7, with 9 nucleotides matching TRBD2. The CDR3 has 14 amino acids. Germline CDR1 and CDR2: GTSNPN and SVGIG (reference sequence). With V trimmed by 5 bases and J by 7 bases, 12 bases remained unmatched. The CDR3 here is CAWAAAGGRQEQYF. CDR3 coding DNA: TGTGCCTGGGCGGCGGCGGGGGGGCGCCAAGAGCAGTACTTC.

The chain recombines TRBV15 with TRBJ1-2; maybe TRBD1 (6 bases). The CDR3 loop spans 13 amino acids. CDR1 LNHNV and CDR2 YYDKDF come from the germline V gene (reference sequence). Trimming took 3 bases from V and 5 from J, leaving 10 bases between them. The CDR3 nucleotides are TGTGCCACCAGCAGGGACAGCGCTTATGGCTACACCTTC. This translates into CATSRDSAYGYTF.

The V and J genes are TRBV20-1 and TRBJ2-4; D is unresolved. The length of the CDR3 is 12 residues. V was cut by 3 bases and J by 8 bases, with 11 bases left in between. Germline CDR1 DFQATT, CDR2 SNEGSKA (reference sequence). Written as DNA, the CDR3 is TGCAGTGCTAGTGGTATTCTGGACATTCAGTACTTC. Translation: CSASGILDIQYF.

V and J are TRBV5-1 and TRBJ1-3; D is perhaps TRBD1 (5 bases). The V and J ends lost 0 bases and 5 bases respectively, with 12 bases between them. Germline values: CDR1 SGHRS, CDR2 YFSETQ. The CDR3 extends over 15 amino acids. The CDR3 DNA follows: TGCGCCAGCAGCTTGGGTCAGGGTTCGAGAAACACCATATATTTT. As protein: CASSLGQGSRNTIYF.

The CDR3 region has the DNA TGTGCCAGCAGCTACCCGGGACTGAGTATGAACACTGAAGCTTTCTTT. The encoded protein is CASSYPGLSMNTEAFF. V gene TRBV7-9 combines with J gene TRBJ1-1, with D maybe TRBD1 (5 bases). CDR1 and CDR2 from the germline V gene are SEHNR and FQNEAQ (reference sequence). The V gene lost 4 bases and the J gene lost 0 bases, with 15 bases spanning the gap. The CDR3 has 16 residues.